This is a list of T cell receptor beta chains from one sample in a study of blood T cell repertoires in COVID-19. Clones were sequenced by immunoSEQ multiplex PCR, and TCRdb holds only the in-frame ones, with some missing. The data show some 73,000 clones, roughly three quarters seen once. The sequencing input was peripheral blood. The receptors originated from a man aged 65 to 85 with COVID-19, enrolled during active disease. CDR3s include the opening cysteine and the closing phenylalanine or tryptophan. The D gene is left open where the match is weak. Clone sizes are given selectively: once, few, many, or a class where the clone is expanded.

cdr3_length: 11
v_call: TRBV7-2
d_call: -
clone_size: -
j_call: TRBJ1-4
cdr3_aa: CASSRGYKMFF
cdr3_nt: TGTGCCAGCAGCCGGGGATATAAGATGTTTTTT

cdr3_length: 13
v_call: TRBV6-2/TRBV6-3
d_call: -
clone_size: few
j_call: TRBJ1-5
cdr3_aa: CASTPGGGQPQHF
cdr3_nt: TGTGCCAGCACCCCGGGAGGCGGACAGCCCCAGCATTTT

cdr3_length: 12
v_call: TRBV29-1
d_call: -
clone_size: -
j_call: TRBJ1-2
cdr3_aa: CSVESGGAGYTF
cdr3_nt: TGCAGCGTTGAAAGCGGCGGCGCGGGCTACACCTTC

cdr3_length: 15
v_call: TRBV3-1/TRBV3-2
d_call: -
clone_size: -
j_call: TRBJ2-7
cdr3_aa: CASSQTGVLSYEQYF
cdr3_nt: TGTGCCAGCAGCCAAACAGGCGTCCTCTCCTACGAGCAGTACTTC

cdr3_length: 17
v_call: TRBV4-3
d_call: TRBD2
clone_size: -
j_call: TRBJ2-5
cdr3_aa: CASSQDYGTSDVETQYF
cdr3_nt: TGCGCCAGCAGCCAAGATTACGGGACTAGCGACGTGGAGACCCAGTACTTC

cdr3_length: 12
v_call: TRBV2
d_call: -
clone_size: -
j_call: TRBJ1-1
cdr3_aa: CASSRQNTEAFF
cdr3_nt: TGTGCCAGCAGTAGACAGAACACTGAAGCTTTCTTT

cdr3_length: 12
v_call: TRBV6-5
d_call: -
clone_size: -
j_call: TRBJ1-3
cdr3_aa: CGLGASGNTIYF
cdr3_nt: TGTGGCCTAGGAGCCTCTGGAAACACCATATATTTT

cdr3_length: 16
v_call: TRBV7-9
d_call: TRBD1
clone_size: -
j_call: TRBJ2-2
cdr3_aa: CASSTRQGRVTGELFF
cdr3_nt: TGTGCCAGCAGCACTCGACAGGGTAGGGTCACCGGGGAGCTGTTTTTT

cdr3_length: 15
v_call: TRBV28
d_call: -
clone_size: few
j_call: TRBJ2-2
cdr3_aa: CASRSDVRGTGELFF
cdr3_nt: TGTGCCAGCAGGTCGGACGTTCGGGGCACCGGGGAGCTGTTTTTT

cdr3_length: 15
v_call: TRBV9
d_call: -
clone_size: -
j_call: TRBJ2-1
cdr3_aa: CASSVGRGSYNEQFF
cdr3_nt: TGTGCCAGCAGCGTAGGTAGGGGATCCTACAATGAGCAGTTCTTC

cdr3_length: 16
v_call: TRBV5-1
d_call: -
clone_size: -
j_call: TRBJ2-6
cdr3_aa: CASSFGQTSGANVLTF
cdr3_nt: TGCGCCAGCAGCTTTGGGCAGACCTCTGGGGCCAACGTCCTGACTTTC

cdr3_length: 13
v_call: TRBV12-3/TRBV12-4
d_call: -
clone_size: -
j_call: TRBJ1-1
cdr3_aa: CASLGQTNTEAFF
cdr3_nt: TGTGCCAGCCTGGGGCAGACGAACACTGAAGCTTTCTTT

cdr3_length: 15
v_call: TRBV7-8
d_call: -
clone_size: -
j_call: TRBJ2-1
cdr3_aa: CASSLAGRIYNEQFF
cdr3_nt: TGTGCCAGCAGCTTAGCTGGGCGAATCTACAATGAGCAGTTCTTC

cdr3_length: 15
v_call: TRBV9
d_call: TRBD2
clone_size: -
j_call: TRBJ2-1
cdr3_aa: CASSVVPSGYNEQFF
cdr3_nt: TGTGCCAGCAGCGTAGTCCCTAGCGGATACAATGAGCAGTTCTTC

cdr3_length: 13
v_call: TRBV2
d_call: -
clone_size: -
j_call: TRBJ1-1
cdr3_aa: CASSDWGVTEAFF
cdr3_nt: TGTGCCAGCAGTGACTGGGGGGTCACTGAAGCTTTCTTT

cdr3_length: 15
v_call: TRBV19
d_call: TRBD1
clone_size: -
j_call: TRBJ2-2
cdr3_aa: CASSVRDRFTGELFF
cdr3_nt: TGTGCCAGTAGTGTCCGGGACAGGTTCACCGGGGAGCTGTTTTTT